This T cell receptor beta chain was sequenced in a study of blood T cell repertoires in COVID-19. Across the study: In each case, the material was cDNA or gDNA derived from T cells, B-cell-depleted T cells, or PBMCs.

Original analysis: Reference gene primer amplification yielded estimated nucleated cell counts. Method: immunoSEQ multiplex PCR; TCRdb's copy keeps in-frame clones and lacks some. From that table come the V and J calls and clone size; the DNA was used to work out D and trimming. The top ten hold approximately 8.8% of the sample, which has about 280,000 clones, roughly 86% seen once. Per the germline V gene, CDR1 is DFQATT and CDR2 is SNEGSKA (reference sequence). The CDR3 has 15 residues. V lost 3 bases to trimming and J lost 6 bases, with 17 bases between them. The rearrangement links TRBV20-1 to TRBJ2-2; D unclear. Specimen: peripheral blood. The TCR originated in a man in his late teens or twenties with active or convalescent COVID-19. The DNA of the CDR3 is TGCAGTGCTAGTATCCCCGACAATGGTCCCGGGGAGCTGTTTTTT. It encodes CSASIPDNGPGELFF.